This T cell receptor (beta chain) appears in the sequencing data of a study of cytomegalovirus exposure and HLA in healthy donors. Worth noting for this clone: Its antigen is unidentified.

Clones were sequenced by immunoSEQ multiplex PCR, and TCRdb holds only the in-frame ones, with some missing. The sample holds around 150,000 clones, around 88% seen once. V lost 6 bases and J lost 10; bases outside the gene matches: 7. This CDR3 has 14 residues. Per germline, CDR1 MNHEY and CDR2 SVGAGI. Notes on the study in general: Most TCR sequences showed up rarely, but some public TCRs showed up in many donors. Cytomegalovirus status, reportedly, was diagnosed with high specificity and sensitivity by the classifier. First-cohort TCR clusters tended to co-occur in the roughly 130 validation repertoires, a later analysis found.

This receptor was identified in a woman aged 18-30 years in good health and CMV-seropositive. What was sequenced was PBMCs. The rearrangement joins TRBV6-5 to TRBJ1-4; TRBD1 matches at 11 bases. This CDR3 is CASRGTGGSGKLFF. The CDR3, as DNA: TGTGCCAGCAGGGGGACAGGGGGATCTGGAAAACTGTTTTTT.